One and the same sample provided the 5 T cell receptor beta chains below, sequenced in a study of blood T cell repertoires in COVID-19. Here immunoSEQ multiplex PCR was the method, and the copy in TCRdb shows in-frame clones only, minus some. Seen here are nearly 110,000 clones, around 88% observed once, and the top ten hold 5.5% to 8%. Sequencing used peripheral blood. These receptors all stem from a man between 50 and 59 years old with active or convalescent COVID-19.

V gene TRBV9 combines with J gene TRBJ2-2, with 7 bases aligning to TRBD2. This CDR3 region has 15 residues. Per germline, CDR1 SGDLS and CDR2 YYNGEE. J was trimmed by 5 bases and V by 4 bases; bases with no gene match: 8. The CDR3: CASSPGWEGTGELFF. The CDR3 DNA reads as TGTGCCAGCAGCCCCGGATGGGAGGGGACCGGGGAGCTGTTTTTT.

The chain recombines TRBV2 with TRBJ1-4, with D possibly TRBD1 on 5 matching bases. The CDR3 covers 16 residues. V lost 6 bases and J lost 0, with 14 bases in between. Germline CDR1 SNHLY, CDR2 FYNNEI. Here the CDR3 DNA reads TGTGCCAGCAGCGTCACACCGGGGGCAACTAATGAAAAACTGTTTTTT. Its translation: CASSVTPGATNEKLFF.

V is TRBV7-2 and J is TRBJ1-2; TRBD1 is a possible D gene (5 bases). V was cut by 2 bases and J by 0 bases, with 10 bases left in between. CDR3 length: 15 amino acids. Looked up from germline, CDR1 is SGHTA and CDR2 is FQGNSA. This chain's CDR3 is CASSLRQRANYGYTF. The CDR3, as DNA: TGTGCCAGCAGCTTAAGACAGAGAGCTAACTATGGCTACACCTTC.

The V and J genes are TRBV4-1 and TRBJ2-3; tentative D call: TRBD2 (6 bases). The V end was cut by 1 base, the J end by 6 bases, with 17 bases between. Germline CDR1 is MGHRA and CDR2 is YSYEKL. This CDR3 contains 16 residues. CDR3 DNA: TGCGCCAGCAGCCAAGGCTTTACGGGAGAGTGGGATACGCAGTATTTT. It yields the protein CASSQGFTGEWDTQYF.

The chain recombines TRBV19 with TRBJ2-3, with 9 positions matching TRBD1. The CDR3 consists of 16 residues. Germline V CDR1 and CDR2: LNHDA, SQIVND (reference sequence). V lost 4 bases, J lost 5 bases, and 10 bases stayed unmatched. The CDR3 nucleotides read TGTGCCAGTAGTACCGGGACAGGGCTCCCCGAAGATACGCAGTATTTT. Amino acid sequence: CASSTGTGLPEDTQYF.